This entry features one TCR beta chain sequence. Its antigen is as yet unknown. This CDR3 comprises 16 residues. Trimming left V 8 bases short and J 6 bases short, with 24 bases between. Germline-derived CDR1 and CDR2 are MGHRA and YSYEKL. Samples each had at least 5 micrograms of total RNA extracted. This entry belongs to a study of blood T cells in healthy people across ages. A second PCR of 7 to 11 cycles used a sample-barcoded 5' primer and a J-beta primer mix. TCRdb reprocessed the 5' RACE reads with MiXCR, giving one entry per CDR3 protein. The sample yields 1.6 million or so distinct CDR3 sequences, about 31% seen once. Whole-study findings and limits: Long-lived donors exceeded aged donors in naive CD4+ cells and diversity.

This TCR was recovered from a young woman in good health. This rearrangement joins TRBV4-1 to TRBJ2-3; TRBD1 or TRBD2 may be the D gene (5 bases each). Sequencing was performed on blood. The CDR3 reads CASGLLTGTEGDTQYF. The DNA of the CDR3 is TGCGCCAGCGGCCTACTGACGGGGACCGAGGGGGATACGCAGTATTTT.